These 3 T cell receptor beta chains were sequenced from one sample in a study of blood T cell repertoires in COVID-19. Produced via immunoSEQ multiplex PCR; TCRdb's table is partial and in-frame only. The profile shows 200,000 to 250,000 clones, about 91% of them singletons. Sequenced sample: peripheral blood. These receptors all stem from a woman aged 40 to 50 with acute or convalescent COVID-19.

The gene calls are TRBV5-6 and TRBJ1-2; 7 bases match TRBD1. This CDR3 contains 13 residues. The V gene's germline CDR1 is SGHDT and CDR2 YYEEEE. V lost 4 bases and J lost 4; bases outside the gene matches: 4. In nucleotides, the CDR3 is TGTGCCAGCAGCCCGGGACAGCCCTATGGCTACACCTTC. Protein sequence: CASSPGQPYGYTF.

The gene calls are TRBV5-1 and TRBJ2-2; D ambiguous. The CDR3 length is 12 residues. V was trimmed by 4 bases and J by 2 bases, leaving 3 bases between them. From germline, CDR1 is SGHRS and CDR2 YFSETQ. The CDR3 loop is CASSPNTGELFF. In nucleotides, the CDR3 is TGCGCCAGCAGCCCTAACACCGGGGAGCTGTTTTTT.

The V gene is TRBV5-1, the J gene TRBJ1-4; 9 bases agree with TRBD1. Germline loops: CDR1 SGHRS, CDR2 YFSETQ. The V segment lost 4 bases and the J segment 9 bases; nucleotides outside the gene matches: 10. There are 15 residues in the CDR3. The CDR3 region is CASSTLTGGTKKLFF. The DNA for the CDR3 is TGCGCCAGCAGCACCTTAACAGGGGGCACGAAAAAACTGTTTTTT.